The TCR beta chain under discussion was sequenced for a study of CD8 T cells in Susac syndrome. The CDR3 is made up of 13 amino acids. CDR1 is KGHSH and CDR2 is LQKENI in the germline V gene. Deletions cut 7 bases from V and 0 bases from J, with 9 bases between. RNA amounts of about 0.5 to 1 ug underwent reverse transcription with random hexamers. Amplification of TCR beta CDR3 was carried out by immunoSEQ multiplex PCR, which covered 54 Vbeta and 13 Jbeta segments. TCRdb ran MiXCR on the immunoSEQ multiplex PCR reads and lists one entry per CDR3 protein. Of 95,000 to 150,000 distinct CDR3 sequences detected, 90% to 95% appear once; the ten largest clones hold over 0.07%. Healthy donors served as age- and sex-matched controls. The TEMRA cells underwent FACS enrichment, while the CD8+ and CD4+ T cells underwent negative isolation.

The TCR sequence derives from a human donor in good health. The sample taken for sequencing was CD4+ T cells from PBMCs. V is TRBV18 and J is TRBJ1-1; D may be TRBD1 (6 bases). The chain's CDR3 is CASFGGVNTEAFF. In DNA form, the CDR3 reads TGTGCCAGCTTTGGGGGCGTGAACACTGAAGCTTTCTTT.